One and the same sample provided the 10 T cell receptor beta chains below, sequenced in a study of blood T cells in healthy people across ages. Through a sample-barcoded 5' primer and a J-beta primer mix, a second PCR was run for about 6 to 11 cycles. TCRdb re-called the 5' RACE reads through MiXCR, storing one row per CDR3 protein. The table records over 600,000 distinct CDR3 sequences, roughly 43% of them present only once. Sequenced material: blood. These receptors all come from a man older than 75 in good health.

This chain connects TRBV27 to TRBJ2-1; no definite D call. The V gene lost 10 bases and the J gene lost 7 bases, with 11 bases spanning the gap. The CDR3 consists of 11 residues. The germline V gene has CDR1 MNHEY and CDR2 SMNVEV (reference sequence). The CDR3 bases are TGTGCCATCCAAGGAGCTAATGAGCAGTTCTTC. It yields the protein CAIQGANEQFF.

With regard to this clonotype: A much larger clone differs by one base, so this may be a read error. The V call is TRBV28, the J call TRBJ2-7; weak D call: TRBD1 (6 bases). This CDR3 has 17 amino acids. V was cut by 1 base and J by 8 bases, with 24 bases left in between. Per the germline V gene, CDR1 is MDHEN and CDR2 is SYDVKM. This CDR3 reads CASSLSGYGRGSYKQYF. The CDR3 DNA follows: TGTGCCAGCAGTTTATCGGGATATGGCAGGGGTTCGTACAAGCAGTACTTC.

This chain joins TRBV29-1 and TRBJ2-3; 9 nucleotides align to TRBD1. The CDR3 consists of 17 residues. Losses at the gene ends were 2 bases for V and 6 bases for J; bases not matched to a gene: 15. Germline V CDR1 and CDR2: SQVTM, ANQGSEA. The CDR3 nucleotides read TGCAGCGTTGAATCACCGGGACAGGGACTACCCGGGGATACGCAGTATTTT. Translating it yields CSVESPGQGLPGDTQYF.

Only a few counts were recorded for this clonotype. CDR3 sequence: CASSLQDRDHEQYF. The CDR3 DNA sequence: TGTGCCAGCAGCTTACAGGACAGGGACCACGAGCAGTACTTC. The genes are TRBV11-2 and TRBJ2-7; the match to TRBD1 covers 8 bases. Unmatched junction bases numbered 5, after V lost 2 bases and J lost 5 bases. The germline CDR1 and CDR2 sequences are SGHAT and FQNNGV. This CDR3 spans 14 amino acids.

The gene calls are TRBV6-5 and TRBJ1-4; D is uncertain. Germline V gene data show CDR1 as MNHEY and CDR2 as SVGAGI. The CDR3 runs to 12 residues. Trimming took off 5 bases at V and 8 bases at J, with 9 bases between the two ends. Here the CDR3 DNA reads TGTGCCAGCAGTCCCAGCGACGAAAAACTGTTTTTT. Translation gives CASSPSDEKLFF.

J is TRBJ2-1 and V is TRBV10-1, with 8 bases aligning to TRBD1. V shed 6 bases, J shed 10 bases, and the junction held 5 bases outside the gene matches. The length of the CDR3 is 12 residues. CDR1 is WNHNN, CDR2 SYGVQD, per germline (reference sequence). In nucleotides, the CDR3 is TGCGCCAGCAGGGCGGACAGGGTAGAGCAGTTCTTC. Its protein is CASRADRVEQFF.

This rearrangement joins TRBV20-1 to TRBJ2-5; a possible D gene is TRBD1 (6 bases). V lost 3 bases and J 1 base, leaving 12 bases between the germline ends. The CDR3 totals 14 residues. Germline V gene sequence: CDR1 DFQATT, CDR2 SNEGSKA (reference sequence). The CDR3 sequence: CSARTPGAQETQYF. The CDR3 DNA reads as TGCAGTGCTAGGACCCCAGGGGCCCAAGAGACCCAGTACTTC.

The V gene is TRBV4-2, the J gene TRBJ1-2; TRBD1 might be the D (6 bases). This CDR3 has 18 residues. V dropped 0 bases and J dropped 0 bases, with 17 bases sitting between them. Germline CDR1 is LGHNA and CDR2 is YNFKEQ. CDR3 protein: CASSQDLLGGKTNYGYTF. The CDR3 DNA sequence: TGTGCCAGCAGCCAAGACCTCTTAGGGGGGAAAACTAACTATGGCTACACCTTC.

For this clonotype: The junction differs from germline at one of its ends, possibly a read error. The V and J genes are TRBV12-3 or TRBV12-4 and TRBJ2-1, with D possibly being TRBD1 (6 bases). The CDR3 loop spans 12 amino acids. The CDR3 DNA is TGTGCCAGCAGTTTATGGGACAAAGAGCAGTTCTTC. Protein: CASSLWDKEQFF.

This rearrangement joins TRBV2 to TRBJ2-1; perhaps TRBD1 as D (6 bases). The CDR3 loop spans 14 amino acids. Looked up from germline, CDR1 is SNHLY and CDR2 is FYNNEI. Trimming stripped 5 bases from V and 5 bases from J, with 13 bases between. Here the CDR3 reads CASSPQGSDNEQFF. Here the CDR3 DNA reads TGTGCCAGCAGTCCCCAGGGGAGCGACAATGAGCAGTTCTTC.